The TCR beta chain under discussion was sequenced for a study of cytomegalovirus exposure and HLA in healthy donors. The CDR3 sequence is 13 residues long. CDR1 and CDR2 (germline): MNHNS, SASEGT. V was pared by 5 bases and J by 3 bases, with 11 bases between. PCR used 60 Vbeta primers and 13 Jbeta primers. Produced via immunoSEQ multiplex PCR; TCRdb's table is partial and in-frame only. The sample table includes about 49,000 clones. The chain carries TRBV6-1 and TRBJ2-7, with D possibly matching TRBD1 (6 bases). The sequencing sample was made of PBMCs. This clonotype originated in a man between 18 and 29 years old in good health and CMV-seropositive. Written as DNA, the CDR3 is TGTGCCAGCAGTCGACAGGAGCTCTACGAGCAGTACTTC. It is translated as CASSRQELYEQYF.